A single sample gave rise to the 30 T cell receptor beta chains below, sequenced in a study of shared T cell receptors in the human thymus. Clones were read by immunoSEQ multiplex PCR, and TCRdb kept only the in-frame ones, dropping some. Of 500,000 to 550,000 clones listed, around 78% are singletons. A further study also used this sample, focusing on human thymus T cells.

The sequenced sample was thymocytes. Receptor source: a boy in the first two years of life with a congenital heart defect.

This clone was observed once. The chain links TRBV28 to TRBJ1-4, with 7 bases that match TRBD1. This CDR3 spans 17 amino acids. Per the germline V gene, CDR1 is MDHEN and CDR2 is SYDVKM. J was trimmed by 2 bases and V by 1 base; bases with no gene match: 7. The CDR3 loop reads CASSLFSATGTNEKLFF. The CDR3 coding sequence is TGTGCCAGCAGTTTATTCTCAGCGACAGGGACTAATGAAAAACTGTTTTTT.

The chain links TRBV7-3 to TRBJ2-7; a possible D gene is TRBD1 (6 bases). V was cut by 5 bases and J by 3 bases, with 14 bases left in between. Germline V lookup: CDR1 SGHTA, CDR2 FQGTGA. This CDR3 has 14 residues. The CDR3 region is CASSPTGNHYEQYF. CDR3 DNA: TGTGCCAGCAGCCCTACAGGGAATCACTACGAGCAGTACTTC.

V and J are TRBV5-1 and TRBJ1-3; no reliable D call. Germline CDR1 reads SGHRS; CDR2 reads YFSETQ. The CDR3 has 17 residues. V shed 0 bases and J shed 0 bases, with 13 bases lying between them. CDR3 amino acids: CASSLDGGLFSGNTIYF. The CDR3 DNA is TGCGCCAGCAGCTTGGACGGAGGTTTATTCTCTGGAAACACCATATATTTT.

This clone has a handful of counts. The gene calls are TRBV4-2 and TRBJ2-7; 10 positions match TRBD1. In germline, CDR1 is LGHNA, CDR2 YNFKEQ. The CDR3 is 17 residues long. V shed 2 bases and J 6 bases; nucleotides not matched to a gene: 13. The CDR3 DNA reads as TGTGCCAGCAGCCAATTCCAGGCCGGGACAGGGGATGGCGAGCAGTACTTC. This gives the protein CASSQFQAGTGDGEQYF.

The chain carries TRBV12-5 and TRBJ2-4, with D tentatively TRBD1 (6 bases). Trimming took off 5 bases at V and 3 bases at J, with 14 bases between the two ends. The germline V gene has CDR1 LGHNT and CDR2 FRNRAP. The CDR3 covers 15 residues. CDR3 in amino acids: CASGPGQLGKNIQYF. Written as DNA, the CDR3 is TGTGCTAGTGGTCCGGGACAACTTGGCAAAAACATTCAGTACTTC. Complete variable domain (other parts from reference TRBV12-5 and TRBJ2-4): DARVTQTPRHKVTEMGQEVTMRCQPILGHNTVFWYRQTMMQGLELLAYFRNRAPLDDSGMPKDRFSAEMPDATLATLKIQPSEPRDSAVYFCASGPGQLGKNIQYFGAGTRLSVL.

The CDR3 spells CASMPGGEDYGYTF. As DNA, the CDR3 is TGTGCCAGCATGCCAGGGGGCGAAGACTATGGCTACACCTTC. V is TRBV9 and J is TRBJ1-2; 8 positions match TRBD1. CDR3 length: 14 amino acids. V was pared by 6 bases and J by 3 bases, with 7 bases of the junction left unmatched. In germline, CDR1 is SGDLS, CDR2 YYNGEE.

The CDR3 sequence: CASSLRGAQGPDCEQYF. The CDR3 region has the DNA TGTGCCAGCAGTTTAAGAGGGGCACAGGGACCAGACTGCGAGCAGTACTTC. This chain links TRBV28 with TRBJ2-7, with D possibly being TRBD1 (6 bases). CDR1 is MDHEN, CDR2 SYDVKM, per germline. Trimming removed 2 bases at V and 6 bases at J, with 23 bases between. This CDR3 spans 17 amino acids. The whole variable domain, remainder taken from reference TRBV28 and TRBJ2-7, is DVKVTQSSRYLVKRTGEKVFLECVQDMDHENMFWYRQDPGLGLRLIYFSYDVKMKEKGDIPEGYSVSREKKERFSLILESASTNQTSMYLCASSLRGAQGPDCEQYFGPGTRLTVT.

The chain carries TRBV18 and TRBJ1-1, with 7 nucleotides matching TRBD1. From germline, CDR1 is KGHSH and CDR2 LQKENI. J lost 2 bases, V lost 6 bases, and 6 bases had no gene match. This CDR3 spans 14 amino acids. The CDR3 loop reads CASSYRGGNTEAFF. In nucleotides, the CDR3 is TGTGCCAGCTCGTACAGGGGCGGAAACACTGAAGCTTTCTTT.

The gene calls are TRBV6-1 and TRBJ2-7, with no clear D. The V and J ends lost 4 bases and 2 bases respectively, with 9 bases between them. Germline-derived CDR1 and CDR2 are MNHNS and SASEGT. There are 13 residues in the CDR3. The CDR3 region has the DNA TGTGCCAGCAGTGTTACTGCTCCCTACGAGCAGTACTTC. It yields the protein CASSVTAPYEQYF.

CDR3 residues: CASTPRCQETQYF. CDR3 DNA: TGTGCCAGCACCCCCCGTTGCCAAGAGACCCAGTACTTC. J is TRBJ2-5 and V is TRBV7-9; D not certain. V lost 7 bases and J 1 base, leaving 10 bases between the germline ends. Germline V gene data show CDR1 as SEHNR and CDR2 as FQNEAQ (reference sequence). The CDR3 length is 13 residues.

In the case of this clone: Other nucleotide sequences in the sample specify the same CDR3. V and J are TRBV25-1 and TRBJ2-7; 7 bases line up with TRBD2. The CDR3 is 14 amino acids. V shed 3 bases, J shed 4 bases, and the junction held 6 bases outside the gene matches. The germline V gene has CDR1 MGHDK and CDR2 SYGVNS. The CDR3 DNA reads TGTGCCAGCAGTGAGTGGGAGGGAGGGTACGAGCAGTACTTC. It is translated as CASSEWEGGYEQYF.

This clone was picked up a small number of times. The V and J genes are TRBV6-5 and TRBJ2-7; D possibly corresponds to TRBD1 (5 bases). V was shortened by 5 bases and J by 2 bases, with 10 bases between the two germline ends. This CDR3 has 13 residues. Germline V gives CDR1 MNHEY, CDR2 SVGAGI. CDR3 bases: TGTGCCAGCAGTACCGACAGTCCCTACGAGCAGTACTTC. Residues: CASSTDSPYEQYF.

This rearrangement joins TRBV23-1 to TRBJ1-1; maybe TRBD1 (5 bases). TRBV23-1 belongs to the ORF category, with a function that is uncertain. V was shortened by 10 bases and J by 5 bases, with 17 bases between the two germline ends. This CDR3 comprises 13 residues. Here the CDR3 DNA reads TGCGCCACCGCGGACGGGGGGAAGACTGAAGCTTTCTTT. It yields the protein CATADGGKTEAFF.

The chain employs TRBV2 and TRBJ2-1; 8 positions agree with TRBD2. The V gene's germline CDR1 is SNHLY and CDR2 FYNNEI. J lost 2 bases, V lost 3 bases, and 6 bases had no gene match. The CDR3 is made up of 16 amino acids. This CDR3 reads CASSDPAGEPYNEQFF. The CDR3, as DNA: TGTGCCAGCAGTGATCCAGCGGGAGAACCCTACAATGAGCAGTTCTTC. Full variable domain (outside the CDR3, taken from reference TRBV2 and TRBJ2-1): EPEVTQTPSHQVTQMGQEVILRCVPISNHLYFYWYRQILGQKVEFLVSFYNNEISEKSEIFDDQFSVERPDGSNFTLKIRSTKLEDSAMYFCASSDPAGEPYNEQFFGPGTRLTVL.

The chain links TRBV28 to TRBJ1-5; 8 bases line up with TRBD1. Germline values: CDR1 MDHEN, CDR2 SYDVKM. V lost 7 bases to trimming and J lost 1 base; unmatched junction nucleotides: 15. The CDR3 covers 18 residues. This CDR3 reads CASTYLMDRTGSNQPQHF. The CDR3 nucleotides read TGTGCCAGCACCTATCTTATGGACCGGACAGGGAGCAATCAGCCCCAGCATTTT.

The chain recombines TRBV27 with TRBJ2-1, with a tentative D call TRBD1 (5 bases). The CDR3 runs to 13 residues. V gave up 10 bases and J gave up 0 bases, with 10 bases separating them. Germline V gene lookup returns CDR1 MNHEY and CDR2 SMNVEV (reference sequence). Here the CDR3 DNA reads TGTGCCACTAATGGGGCCTCCTACAATGAGCAGTTCTTC. The encoded protein is CATNGASYNEQFF.

J is TRBJ2-7 and V is TRBV21-1; no DNA check was done on the table's D call, TRBD2. TRBV21-1 is deemed a pseudogene. This CDR3 has 16 amino acids. The CDR3 protein is CASSKRPGTSGYEQYF. The CDR3 DNA reads TGTGCCAGCAGCAAAAGGCCCGGGACTAGCGGCTACGAGCAGTACTTC.

The chain joins TRBV21-1 to TRBJ1-4; TRBD1, the table's D call, lacks a check against the DNA. TRBV21-1 counts as a pseudogene. The CDR3 is 17 amino acids. The CDR3 sequence is CASSKLPRTPVSEKLFF. CDR3 nucleotide sequence: TGTGCCAGCAGCAAATTACCCCGGACACCCGTTAGCGAAAAACTGTTTTTT.

The V call is TRBV4-1, the J call TRBJ2-5, with D unclear. The CDR3 runs to 15 residues. V shed 2 bases and J shed 1 base, with 11 bases lying between them. CDR1 is MGHRA and CDR2 is YSYEKL in the germline V gene. CDR3 sequence (DNA): TGCGCCAGCAGCCAACTGTGTACGGGCCAAGAGACCCAGTACTTC. It is translated as CASSQLCTGQETQYF.

The chain combines TRBV28 with TRBJ2-1; TRBD2 aligns across 10 bases. This CDR3 is 18 amino acids long. Germline-derived CDR1 and CDR2 are MDHEN and SYDVKM. With 7 bases clipped from V and 0 bases from J, the junction kept 12 bases outside the gene matches. The CDR3 loop reads CASNRGELAGSSYNEQFF. The CDR3 bases are TGTGCCAGCAATAGGGGGGAACTAGCGGGGAGCTCCTACAATGAGCAGTTCTTC.

This clone was detected only a few times. The chain couples TRBV5-6 to TRBJ2-4, with TRBD1 matching 7 bases. This CDR3 spans 14 amino acids. Germline loops: CDR1 SGHDT, CDR2 YYEEEE. J gave up 2 bases and V 5 bases, and 4 bases lay outside the gene matches. The CDR3 bases are TGTGCCAGCAGTTACAGGGGCTCCAAAAACATTCAGTACTTC. It yields the protein CASSYRGSKNIQYF.

The rearrangement uses TRBV11-2 and TRBJ1-4; D may be TRBD1 (5 bases). The CDR3 runs to 18 residues. Germline V CDR1 and CDR2: SGHAT, FQNNGV. Trimming removed 1 base at V and 6 bases at J, with 21 bases between. The CDR3 loop reads CASSLGGWIGGNDEKLFF. CDR3 DNA sequence: TGTGCCAGCAGCTTAGGCGGATGGATCGGGGGAAACGATGAAAAACTGTTTTTT.

The gene calls are TRBV4-2 and TRBJ2-2; 13 nucleotides match TRBD2. Trimming took 0 bases from V and 4 from J; bases not matched to a gene: 5. Germline loops: CDR1 LGHNA, CDR2 YNFKEQ. The CDR3 sequence is 18 residues long. DNA for the CDR3: TGTGCCAGCAGCCAAGATCAGGGACTAGCGGGAACCACCGGGGAGCTGTTTTTT. Its protein is CASSQDQGLAGTTGELFF.

The chain has TRBV7-2 and TRBJ2-5; 8 bases line up with TRBD1. The CDR3 is 17 residues long. Trimming removed 0 bases from V and 2 bases from J; junction bases left unmatched: 8. CDR1 is SGHTA and CDR2 is FQGNSA in the germline V gene. CDR3 protein: CASSLARNGTGQETQYF. CDR3 bases: TGTGCCAGCAGCTTAGCCCGAAATGGGACAGGTCAAGAGACCCAGTACTTC.

The chain uses TRBV5-1 and TRBJ1-1, with TRBD1 as a possible D gene (5 bases). The CDR3 is 15 residues long. V lost 4 bases to trimming and J lost 0 bases, with 13 bases between them. The V gene's germline CDR1 is SGHRS and CDR2 YFSETQ. As DNA, the CDR3 is TGCGCCAGCAGCCCCCGGTCCAGGGTGAACACTGAAGCTTTCTTT. Protein sequence: CASSPRSRVNTEAFF.

The V call is TRBV29-1, the J call TRBJ2-7, with 8 bases matching TRBD1. The ends lost 4 bases at V and 6 bases at J; junction bases unmatched: 11. There are 14 residues in the CDR3. Germline CDR1 is SQVTM and CDR2 is ANQGSEA. The CDR3 nucleotides are TGCAGCGTTGGCCCTGCAGGGGGCTCAAGCGAGCAGTACTTC. Protein: CSVGPAGGSSEQYF.

This clone was observed a few times. CDR3 bases: TGTGCCAGCAGCTCCGCTCGCAGGGGCGCTCCGGGCACTGAAGCTTTCTTT. Encoded protein: CASSSARRGAPGTEAFF. The V and J genes are TRBV5-6 and TRBJ1-1; D perhaps matches TRBD1 (6 bases). With 3 bases removed from V and 4 bases from J, the gap between germline ends came to 22 bases. The germline V gene has CDR1 SGHDT and CDR2 YYEEEE. There are 17 residues in the CDR3.

The J gene is TRBJ2-7, the V gene TRBV6-4; D possibly corresponds to TRBD1 (6 bases). This CDR3 region has 14 residues. The germline V and J ends were trimmed by 9 bases and 4 bases, with 19 bases remaining between them. Per germline, CDR1 MRHNA and CDR2 SNTAGT. CDR3 sequence (DNA): TGTGCCAGGGATTTACAGGGTACAACGTACGAGCAGTACTTC. It codes for CARDLQGTTYEQYF.

This clone was counted between two and nine times. The J gene is TRBJ2-4, the V gene TRBV7-2, with a weak D call TRBD1 (5 bases). The CDR3 covers 17 residues. Trimming cost V 1 base and J 9 bases, with 22 bases left between them. Germline V gene lookup returns CDR1 SGHTA and CDR2 FQGNSA. The CDR3 coding sequence is TGTGCCAGCAGCTTAGTGTCAGGGCCTGCCCGGAAGGGCATTCAGTACTTC. Translation: CASSLVSGPARKGIQYF. Full variable domain (outside the CDR3, taken from reference TRBV7-2 and TRBJ2-4): GAGVSQSPSNKVTEKGKDVELRCDPISGHTALYWYRQSLGQGLEFLIYFQGNSAPDKSGLPSDRFSAERTGGSVSTLTIQRTQQEDSAVYLCASSLVSGPARKGIQYFGAGTRLSVL.

V gene TRBV28 combines with J gene TRBJ1-2, with 8 bases identical to TRBD1. Trimming took 3 bases from V and 8 from J; bases not matched to a gene: 5. CDR3 size: 13 residues. CDR1 and CDR2 from the germline V gene are MDHEN and SYDVKM. The CDR3 DNA reads as TGTGCCAGCAGTTTGGGGGGACAGGTGGGCTACACCTTC. Amino acid sequence: CASSLGGQVGYTF.